The rows below give T cell receptor beta chains drawn from one sample of a study of cytomegalovirus exposure and HLA in healthy donors. Produced via immunoSEQ multiplex PCR; TCRdb's table is partial and in-frame only. The data hold 85,000 to 95,000 clones, with 6% to 9% observed a single time. The specimen was PBMCs. The source is a man aged 50-60 years in good health and CMV-seronegative. The CDR3 runs from the conserved cysteine through the conserved F or W. D genes are given only for firm matches. Only part of the rows carry a size: once, few, many, or a class if the clone is expanded.

j_call	clone_size	v_call	d_call	cdr3_length	cdr3_nt	cdr3_aa
TRBJ1-2	medium-sized	TRBV29-1	-	14	TGCAGCGTTGAAGATTTGGGTCGGGGCTATGGCTACACCTTC	CSVEDLGRGYGYTF
TRBJ2-5	few	TRBV5-1	TRBD1	14	TGCGCCAGCAGCCCAAGGACAGGCGGGGAGACCCAGTACTTC	CASSPRTGGETQYF
TRBJ2-3	-	TRBV5-1	-	17	TGCGCCAGCAGCTTGGGCTTGGGCCGACAGACCACAGATACGCAGTATTTT	CASSLGLGRQTTDTQYF
TRBJ1-2	-	TRBV9	-	14	TGTGCCAGCAGCACGGGAGGACCTGCCTATGGCTACACCTTC	CASSTGGPAYGYTF
TRBJ1-4	-	TRBV29-1	-	15	TGCAGCGTTGAAGATAGCTCAGGCAGGGGAGCAAAACTGTTTTTT	CSVEDSSGRGAKLFF
TRBJ1-6	few	TRBV6-1	-	13	TGTGCCAGCAGTGAAGCGCGGGATTCACCCCTCCACTTT	CASSEARDSPLHF
TRBJ2-3	-	TRBV7-3	-	17	TGTGCCAGCAGCCCCTTTGGAGGGGGCTCCAGCACAGATACGCAGTATTTT	CASSPFGGGSSTDTQYF
TRBJ1-2	-	TRBV18	-	16	TGTGCCAGCTCTCCCCGGGACACCTCTGTGGGCTATGGCTACACCTTC	CASSPRDTSVGYGYTF
TRBJ2-7	-	TRBV7-2	-	14	TGTGCCAGCAGCTTAGCTAGCACCGACTACGAGCAGTACTTC	CASSLASTDYEQYF
TRBJ1-1	-	TRBV6-1	-	13	TGTGCCAGCGGTGAGAGGATGAACACTGAAGCTTTCTTT	CASGERMNTEAFF
TRBJ1-1	few	TRBV18	-	12	TGTGCCAGCTCACAGGGAGTCACTGAAGCTTTCTTT	CASSQGVTEAFF
TRBJ1-4	-	TRBV10-2	TRBD1	14	TGCGCCAGCGGGTCGACAGGGAATAATGAAAAACTGTTTTTT	CASGSTGNNEKLFF
TRBJ2-1	few	TRBV18	-	15	TGTGCCAGCTTATCGCGTACGTCCCCCTACAATGAGCAGTTCTTC	CASLSRTSPYNEQFF
TRBJ1-6	few	TRBV19	-	15	TGTGCCAGTAGTCTAACGGGACAAACAAATTCACCCCTCCACTTT	CASSLTGQTNSPLHF
TRBJ2-3	-	TRBV5-6	TRBD2	16	TGTGCCAGCAGCTTGGGTCCAGCGGGAGGGCCAGATACGCAGTATTTT	CASSLGPAGGPDTQYF
TRBJ2-5	few	TRBV7-2	TRBD2	16	TGTGCCAGCAGCCATGGACTAGCGGGAGGGCCCCCGACCCAGTACTTC	CASSHGLAGGPPTQYF
TRBJ2-6	few	TRBV6-6	-	14	TGTGCCGGCAATCAGGATTCTGGGGCCAACGTCCTGACTTTC	CAGNQDSGANVLTF
TRBJ2-7	-	TRBV29-1	-	14	TGCAGCGTTGTATTACCAGGGAAGGGGTACGAGCAGTACTTC	CSVVLPGKGYEQYF
TRBJ1-4	few	TRBV5-1	TRBD1	14	TGCGCCAGCAGCTTGCAGGGGGCAGGTGAAAAACTGTTTTTT	CASSLQGAGEKLFF
TRBJ2-7	-	TRBV2	TRBD1	13	TGTGCCAGCAGCCGGGACAGTGATTACGAGCAGTACTTC	CASSRDSDYEQYF
TRBJ1-2	-	TRBV5-5	TRBD1	15	TGTGCCAGCAGCTTGGCCGTTGGGACAGACTATGGCTACACCTTC	CASSLAVGTDYGYTF
TRBJ2-2	few	TRBV4-3	TRBD2	17	TGCGCCAGCAGCCGGGGAGCGGGAGTGGCGAACACCGGGGAGCTGTTTTTT	CASSRGAGVANTGELFF
TRBJ2-5	-	TRBV7-2	TRBD1	15	TGTGCCAGCAGCTTAGTGACAGGGGGGATAGAGACCCAGTACTTC	CASSLVTGGIETQYF
TRBJ1-3	-	TRBV2	TRBD1	14	TGTGCCAGCCGGACAGGTTTAACTGGAAACACCATATATTTT	CASRTGLTGNTIYF
TRBJ2-7	-	TRBV28	-	14	TGTGCCAGTTCTCGAGGTTCTAGTATCTACGAGCAGTACTTC	CASSRGSSIYEQYF
TRBJ1-2	-	TRBV29-1	TRBD1	13	TGCAGCGTTGCTGGGACAGCTAACTATGGCTACACCTTC	CSVAGTANYGYTF
TRBJ1-4	few	TRBV19	-	14	TGTGCCAGTAGTAGTACCGGGACTAATGAAAAACTGTTTTTT	CASSSTGTNEKLFF
TRBJ1-6	few	TRBV5-4	-	15	TGTGCCAGCAGCTTGAACCAGGGCGCTAATTCACCCCTCCACTTT	CASSLNQGANSPLHF
TRBJ1-4	few	TRBV5-1	TRBD1	13	TGCGCCACGGGACAGGGGCCTAATGAAAAACTGTTTTTT	CATGQGPNEKLFF
TRBJ2-7	-	TRBV7-2	-	11	TGTGCCAGCGGACGGGACTACGAGCAGTACTTC	CASGRDYEQYF
TRBJ2-3	-	TRBV2	TRBD2	14	TGTGCCAGCAAATTGGGGGCGGGGGGAGATACGCAGTATTTT	CASKLGAGGDTQYF
TRBJ2-7	few	TRBV2	-	13	TGTGCCAGCATGGTGAAGGGGACCTACGAGCAGTACTTC	CASMVKGTYEQYF
TRBJ1-1	few	TRBV5-1	TRBD1	17	TGCGCCAGCAGCTTCGACTTACAGGGGGCTAGTGTCTCTGAAGCTTTCTTT	CASSFDLQGASVSEAFF
TRBJ2-5	-	TRBV7-9	-	15	TGTGCCAGCAGCTCCTCACAGGCTTACCAAGAGACCCAGTACTTC	CASSSSQAYQETQYF
TRBJ1-2	few	TRBV29-1	TRBD1	13	TGCAGCGTTGTGCCAGGGGGGAGAGATGGCTACACCTTC	CSVVPGGRDGYTF
TRBJ2-1	-	TRBV11-3	TRBD1	15	TGTGCCAGCAGCCCGACAGGGGAAGGCGTCAATGAGCAGTTCTTC	CASSPTGEGVNEQFF
TRBJ2-3	-	TRBV4-3	TRBD1	13	TGCGCCAGCAGCCAAGACAGGGGGTGGACGCAGTATTTT	CASSQDRGWTQYF
TRBJ2-7	few	TRBV4-1	-	15	TGCGCCAGCAGCCAAGAGGTGGGCAGCTCCTACGAGCAGTACTTC	CASSQEVGSSYEQYF
TRBJ2-2	few	TRBV28	-	13	TGTGCCAGCAGTCCCCGAGGCACCGGGGAGCTGTTTTTT	CASSPRGTGELFF
TRBJ2-1	-	TRBV7-3	-	12	TGTGCCAGCAGCTGGGGAGAACATGAGCAGTTCTTC	CASSWGEHEQFF
TRBJ2-1	few	TRBV28	-	16	TGTGCCAGCAGTTTACCCCAGGGCTGGCCCTACAATGAGCAGTTCTTC	CASSLPQGWPYNEQFF
TRBJ2-2	-	TRBV5-4	-	15	TGTGCCAGCAGCGACGGAACTAGAGACACCGGGGAGCTGTTTTTT	CASSDGTRDTGELFF
TRBJ2-3	few	TRBV11-3	-	14	TGTGCCAGCAGCCCCGGAGGGGCCTCAGATACGCAGTATTTT	CASSPGGASDTQYF
TRBJ1-2	few	TRBV20-1	-	11	TGCAGTGCTTATGACAACGTGGGCTACACCTTC	CSAYDNVGYTF
TRBJ2-3	-	TRBV15	TRBD2	14	TGTGCCACCAGCAGCGGGAGGGCGTCAGATACGCAGTATTTT	CATSSGRASDTQYF
TRBJ2-3	-	TRBV25-1	TRBD2	16	TGTGCCAGCAGTGATCCGCTAGCGGGGGAGGAAAATACGCAGTATTTT	CASSDPLAGEENTQYF